This T cell receptor beta chain derives from a study of T-cell reconstitution after alpha-beta-depleted transplantation in children. This clonotype has a handful of counts. The antigen remains undetermined. The CDR3 has 14 residues. Trimming cost V 7 bases and J 2 bases, with 16 bases left between them. Germline V lookup: CDR1 SGDLS, CDR2 YYNGEE. This sample's TCRbeta library carried unique molecular identifier barcodes. TCRdb ran MiXCR on the PCR reads and lists one entry per CDR3 protein. The data show around 210,000 distinct CDR3 sequences, with under 8.5% seen just once and approximately 6% held by the top ten. Study-wide results and caveats: The main origin of T-cell counts and diversity one year after transplant was newly produced T cells. Reports say that about two months after transplant, the alpha-beta T cells came out of several hundred graft clones that had expanded.

Material: PBMCs, obtained before TCRalphabeta/CD19-depleted stem cell transplant. The TCR originated in a boy younger than 10 with acute lymphoblastic leukemia, due to receive a stem cell transplant. The chain joins TRBV9 to TRBJ2-7, with a weak D call TRBD2 (7 bases). This CDR3 is CASGGARDTYEQYF. CDR3 nucleotide sequence: TGTGCCAGCGGGGGGGCACGGGATACCTACGAGCAGTACTTC.